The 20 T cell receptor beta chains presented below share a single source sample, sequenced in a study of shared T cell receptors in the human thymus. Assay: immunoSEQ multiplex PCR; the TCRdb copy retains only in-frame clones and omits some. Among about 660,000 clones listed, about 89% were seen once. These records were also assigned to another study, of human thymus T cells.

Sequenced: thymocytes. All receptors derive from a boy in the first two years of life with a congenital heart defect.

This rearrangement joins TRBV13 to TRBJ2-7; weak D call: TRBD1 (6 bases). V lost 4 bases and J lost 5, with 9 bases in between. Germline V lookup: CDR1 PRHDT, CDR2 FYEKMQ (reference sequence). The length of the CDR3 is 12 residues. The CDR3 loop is CASSCQGNEQYF. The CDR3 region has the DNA TGTGCCAGCAGCTGCCAGGGGAACGAGCAGTACTTC.

The CDR3 loop is CASSYRGEETQYF. CDR3 coding DNA: TGTGCCAGCAGTTACAGGGGCGAAGAGACCCAGTACTTC. The J gene is TRBJ2-5, the V gene TRBV6-5; D might be TRBD1 (5 bases). The CDR3 has 13 residues. V shed 2 bases and J shed 3 bases, with 7 bases lying between them. The germline CDR1 and CDR2 sequences are MNHEY and SVGAGI.

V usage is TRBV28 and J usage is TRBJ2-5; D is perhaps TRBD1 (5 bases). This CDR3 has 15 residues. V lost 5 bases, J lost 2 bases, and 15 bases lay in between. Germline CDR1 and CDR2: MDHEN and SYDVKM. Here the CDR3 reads CASSNGQGQQETQYF. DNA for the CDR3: TGTGCCAGCAGTAACGGCCAGGGTCAGCAAGAGACCCAGTACTTC.

The CDR3 DNA follows: TGCGCCAGCAGCCAATCAGGGTATTACTATGGCTACACCTTC. Translated, it gives CASSQSGYYYGYTF. This sequence joins TRBV4-1 and TRBJ1-2; D is perhaps TRBD1 (5 bases). The CDR3 has 14 residues. Germline lookup yields CDR1 MGHRA and CDR2 YSYEKL. Trimming stripped 2 bases from V and 3 bases from J, with 10 bases between.

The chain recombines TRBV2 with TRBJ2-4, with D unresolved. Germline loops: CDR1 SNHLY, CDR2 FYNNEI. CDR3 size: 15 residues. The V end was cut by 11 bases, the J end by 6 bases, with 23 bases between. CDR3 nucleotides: TGTGCCGGAGCCCCGGGTGGCGTCCCGAGAAACATTCAGTACTTC. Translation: CAGAPGGVPRNIQYF.

The CDR3, as DNA: TGTGCCAGCAGCGTAGCTGTTACGGGAGACTCCTACAATGAGCAGTTCTTC. This translates into CASSVAVTGDSYNEQFF. The rearrangement joins TRBV9 to TRBJ2-1, with a tentative D call TRBD2 (6 bases). This CDR3 has 17 residues. From germline, CDR1 is SGDLS and CDR2 YYNGEE. V lost 0 bases to trimming and J lost 0 bases, with 13 bases between them.

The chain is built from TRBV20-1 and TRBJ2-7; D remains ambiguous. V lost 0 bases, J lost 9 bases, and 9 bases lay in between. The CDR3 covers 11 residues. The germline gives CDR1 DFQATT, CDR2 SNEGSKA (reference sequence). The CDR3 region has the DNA TGCAGTGCTAGAGACCCCCTAGGGCAGTACTTC. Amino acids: CSARDPLGQYF.

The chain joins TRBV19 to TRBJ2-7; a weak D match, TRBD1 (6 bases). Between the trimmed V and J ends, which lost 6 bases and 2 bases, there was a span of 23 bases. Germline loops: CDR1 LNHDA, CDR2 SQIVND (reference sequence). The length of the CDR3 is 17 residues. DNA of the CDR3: TGTGCCAGTAGCCGACAGGCCTACCAGGGAAGTACCTACGAGCAGTACTTC. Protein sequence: CASSRQAYQGSTYEQYF.

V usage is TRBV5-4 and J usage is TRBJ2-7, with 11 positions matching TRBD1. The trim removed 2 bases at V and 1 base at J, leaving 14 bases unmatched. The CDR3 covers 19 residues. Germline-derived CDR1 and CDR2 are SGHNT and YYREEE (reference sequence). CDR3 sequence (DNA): TGTGCCAGCAGCTTATTGTCGGGACAGGGGGTATCCAAGTCCTACGAGCAGTACTTC. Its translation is CASSLLSGQGVSKSYEQYF.

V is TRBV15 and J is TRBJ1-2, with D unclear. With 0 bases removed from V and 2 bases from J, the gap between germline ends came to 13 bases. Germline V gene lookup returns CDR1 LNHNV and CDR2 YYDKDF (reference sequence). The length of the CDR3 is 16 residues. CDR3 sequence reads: CATSRDHWGGNYGYTF. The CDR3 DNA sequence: TGTGCCACCAGCAGAGATCATTGGGGAGGGAACTATGGCTACACCTTC. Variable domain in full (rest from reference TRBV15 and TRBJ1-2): DAMVIQNPRYQVTQFGKPVTLSCSQTLNHNVMYWYQQKSSQAPKLLFHYYDKDFNNEADTPDNFQSRRPNTSFCFLDIRSPGLGDTAMYLCATSRDHWGGNYGYTFGSGTRLTVV.

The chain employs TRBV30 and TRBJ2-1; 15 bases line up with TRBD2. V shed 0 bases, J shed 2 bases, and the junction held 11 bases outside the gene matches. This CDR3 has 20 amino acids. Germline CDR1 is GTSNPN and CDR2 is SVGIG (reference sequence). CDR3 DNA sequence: TGTGCCTGGAGTGTGGGCCCGGGACTAGCGGGAGGATGGGCCTACAATGAGCAGTTCTTC. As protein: CAWSVGPGLAGGWAYNEQFF.

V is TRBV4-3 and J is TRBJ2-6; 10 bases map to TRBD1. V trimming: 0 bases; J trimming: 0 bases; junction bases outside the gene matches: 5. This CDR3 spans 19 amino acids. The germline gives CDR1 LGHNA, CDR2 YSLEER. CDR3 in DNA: TGCGCCAGCAGCCAAGATCGTCGGGACAGGGGCTCTGGGGCCAACGTCCTGACTTTC. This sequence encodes CASSQDRRDRGSGANVLTF.

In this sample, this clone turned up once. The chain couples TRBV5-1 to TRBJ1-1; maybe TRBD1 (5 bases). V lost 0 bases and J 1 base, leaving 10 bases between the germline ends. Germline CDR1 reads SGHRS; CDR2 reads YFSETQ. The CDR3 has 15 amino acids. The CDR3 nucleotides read TGCGCCAGCAGCTTGGCCGAGACAGCGAACACTGAAGCTTTCTTT. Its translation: CASSLAETANTEAFF.

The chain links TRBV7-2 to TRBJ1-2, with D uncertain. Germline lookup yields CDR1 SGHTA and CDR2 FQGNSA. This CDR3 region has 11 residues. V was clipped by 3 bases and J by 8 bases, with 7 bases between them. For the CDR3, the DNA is TGTGCCAGCAGCTTTGGGGAGGGCTACACCTTC. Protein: CASSFGEGYTF.

CDR3 protein: CASSSMTDIATRYNEQFF. The CDR3 nucleotides are TGTGCCAGCAGTTCTATGACTGACATCGCGACTAGATACAATGAGCAGTTCTTC. The chain combines TRBV27 with TRBJ2-1, with TRBD2 as a possible D gene (6 bases). This CDR3 is 18 amino acids long. The V gene's germline CDR1 is MNHEY and CDR2 SMNVEV (reference sequence). The V and J ends lost 4 bases and 4 bases respectively, with 23 bases between them.

CDR3 coding DNA: TGTGCCAGCAGCTCCCCTACTAGCGGGAGTCACAATGAGCAGTTCTTC. Amino acid sequence: CASSSPTSGSHNEQFF. The chain carries TRBV11-2 and TRBJ2-1; 11 bases line up with TRBD2. The trim removed 4 bases at V and 5 bases at J, leaving 7 bases unmatched. Per the germline V gene, CDR1 is SGHAT and CDR2 is FQNNGV. There are 16 residues in the CDR3.

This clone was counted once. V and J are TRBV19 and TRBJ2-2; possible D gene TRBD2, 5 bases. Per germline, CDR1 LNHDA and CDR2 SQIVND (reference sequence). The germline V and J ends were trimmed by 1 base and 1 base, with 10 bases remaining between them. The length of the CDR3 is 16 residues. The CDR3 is CASSIGGGLNTGELFF. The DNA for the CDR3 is TGTGCCAGTAGTATAGGTGGCGGGCTGAACACCGGGGAGCTGTTTTTT.

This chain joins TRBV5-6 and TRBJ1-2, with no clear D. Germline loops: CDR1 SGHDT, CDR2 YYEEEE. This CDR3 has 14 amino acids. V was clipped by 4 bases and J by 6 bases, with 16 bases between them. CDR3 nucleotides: TGTGCCAGCAGCCCGGCCCCAAGGCGGGATGGCTACACCTTC. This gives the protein CASSPAPRRDGYTF.

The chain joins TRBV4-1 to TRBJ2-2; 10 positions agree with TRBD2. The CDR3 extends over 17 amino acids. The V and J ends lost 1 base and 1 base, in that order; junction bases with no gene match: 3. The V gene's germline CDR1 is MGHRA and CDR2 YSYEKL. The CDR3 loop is CASSQVWTSGNTGELFF. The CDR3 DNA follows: TGCGCCAGCAGCCAAGTCTGGACTAGCGGGAACACCGGGGAGCTGTTTTTT.

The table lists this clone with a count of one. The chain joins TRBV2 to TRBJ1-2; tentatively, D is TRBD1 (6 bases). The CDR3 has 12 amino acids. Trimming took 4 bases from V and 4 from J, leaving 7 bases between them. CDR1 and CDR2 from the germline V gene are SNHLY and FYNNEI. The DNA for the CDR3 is TGTGCCAGCAGTGCAGGGGCCTATGGCTACACCTTC. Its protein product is CASSAGAYGYTF.